The clone carrying this T cell receptor beta chain has a single count. V was shortened by 2 bases and J by 10 bases, with 9 bases between the two germline ends. This CDR3 contains 13 residues. Germline-derived CDR1 and CDR2 are MNHEY and SVGEGT. Sequencing was performed with immunoSEQ multiplex PCR; in TCRdb, only in-frame clones are kept and a portion is missing. The sample shows roughly 150,000 clones, 88% of them seen only once. These data belong to a study of T cell responses to AZD1222 COVID-19 vaccine. This clonotype was sampled from an adult in good health. The rearrangement links TRBV6-2 or TRBV6-3 to TRBJ1-6; D remains unclear. This specimen was peripheral blood, taken on day 0 of AZD1222 vaccination. The CDR3, as DNA: TGTGCCAGCAGTTACCCGGGGTGGTCACCCCTCCACTTT. This codes for CASSYPGWSPLHF.